The sequence of this T cell receptor (beta chain) was determined in a study of post-analysis software for immune sequencing data. In the study overall: Multiple sclerosis in the patients followed relapsing-remitting, secondary progressive and progressive-relapsing courses. Findings and caveats of the study: Significantly lower normalized Chao1 diversity was found in patients with multiple sclerosis relative to controls.

Unique molecular identifiers were present in the TCR beta cDNA libraries. Each sample of 1 to 10 million input T cells yielded approximately 500,000 cDNA molecules, so each molecule approximated one T cell. TCRdb ran MiXCR on the PCR reads and lists one entry per CDR3 protein. Counted here are roughly 600,000 distinct CDR3 sequences, around 47% occurring once; the ten biggest clones make up about 1.8%. In regard to this clonotype: As yet, its antigen is unknown.

The receptor comes from a girl between 10 and 17 years old with multiple sclerosis. The sample taken for sequencing was blood.

The CDR3 coding sequence is TGCGCCAGCAGCACTATGCTCGGGACTAGCGGGAGTTGGCCCTACGAGCAGTACTTC. Residues: CASSTMLGTSGSWPYEQYF. The chain uses TRBV5-1 and TRBJ2-7; TRBD2 matches at 14 bases. Germline lookup yields CDR1 SGHRS and CDR2 YFSETQ. Germline trimming cut 4 bases from V and 2 bases from J; bases unmatched to any gene: 14. There are 19 residues in the CDR3.